What follows is one TCR beta chain and its context. Its antigen is unidentified. From the 5' RACE reads, TCRdb lists one entry per CDR3 protein and no DNA. The sample totals around 470,000 distinct CDR3 sequences. This sample stems from a study of T cells expressing NK-cell markers. This CDR3 contains 16 residues. The V gene's germline CDR1 is SGHAT and CDR2 FQNNGV. Points from the study as a whole: Dominant NKG2C+ clonotype frequencies of roughly 1.0-8% of CD8+ T cells were measured in over five donors.

The origin of this receptor is a woman aged 50 to 60 in good health. V and J are TRBV11-2 and TRBJ1-3; TCRdb's D call, TRBD1, is unchecked because there is no DNA. Sequencing was carried out using blood T cells: a sorted CD56 or NKG2C T cell subset, CD4+ or CD8+ T cells, or bulk PBMC T cells (not recorded which). The CDR3 spells CASSTGGQGSGNTIYF. Supplemented by reference TRBV11-2 and TRBJ1-3, the full variable domain reads EAGVAQSPRYKIIEKRQSVAFWCNPISGHATLYWYQQILGQGPKLLIQFQNNGVVDDSQLPKDRFSAERLKGVDSTLKIQPAKLEDSAVYLCASSTGGQGSGNTIYFGEGSWLTVV.